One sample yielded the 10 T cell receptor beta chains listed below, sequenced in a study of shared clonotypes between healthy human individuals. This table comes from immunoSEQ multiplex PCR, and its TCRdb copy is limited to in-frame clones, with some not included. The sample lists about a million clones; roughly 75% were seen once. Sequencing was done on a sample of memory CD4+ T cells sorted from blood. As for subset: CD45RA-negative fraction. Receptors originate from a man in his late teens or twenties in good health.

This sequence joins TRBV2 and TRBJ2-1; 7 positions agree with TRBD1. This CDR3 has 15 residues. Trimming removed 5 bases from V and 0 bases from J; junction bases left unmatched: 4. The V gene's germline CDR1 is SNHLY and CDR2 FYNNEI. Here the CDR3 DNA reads TGTGCCAGCAGTAGCCCAGGGGGCTCCTACAATGAGCAGTTCTTC. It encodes CASSSPGGSYNEQFF. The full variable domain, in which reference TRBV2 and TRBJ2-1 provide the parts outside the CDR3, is EPEVTQTPSHQVTQMGQEVILRCVPISNHLYFYWYRQILGQKVEFLVSFYNNEISEKSEIFDDQFSVERPDGSNFTLKIRSTKLEDSAMYFCASSSPGGSYNEQFFGPGTRLTVL.

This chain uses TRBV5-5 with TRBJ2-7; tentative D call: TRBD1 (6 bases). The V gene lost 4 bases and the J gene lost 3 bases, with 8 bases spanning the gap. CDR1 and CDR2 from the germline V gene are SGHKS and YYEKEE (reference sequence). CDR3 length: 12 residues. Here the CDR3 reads CASSEQGYEQYF. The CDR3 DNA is TGTGCCAGCAGCGAACAGGGCTACGAGCAGTACTTC. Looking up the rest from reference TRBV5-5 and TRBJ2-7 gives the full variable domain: DAGVTQSPTHLIKTRGQQVTLRCSPISGHKSVSWYQQVLGQGPQFIFQYYEKEERGRGNFPDRFSARQFPNYSSELNVNALLLGDSALYLCASSEQGYEQYFGPGTRLTVT.

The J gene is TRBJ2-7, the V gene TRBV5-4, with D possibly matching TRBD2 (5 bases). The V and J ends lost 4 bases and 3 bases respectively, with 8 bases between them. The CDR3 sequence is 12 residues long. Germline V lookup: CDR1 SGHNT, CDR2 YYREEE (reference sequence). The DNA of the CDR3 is TGTGCCAGCAGCCTGGACTTCTACGAGCAGTACTTC. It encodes CASSLDFYEQYF.

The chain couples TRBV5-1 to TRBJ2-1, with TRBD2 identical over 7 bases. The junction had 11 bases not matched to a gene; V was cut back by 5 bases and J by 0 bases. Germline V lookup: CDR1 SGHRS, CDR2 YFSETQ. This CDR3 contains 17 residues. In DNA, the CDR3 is TGCGCCAGCAGACCACGCACTAGCGTGAGCTCCTACAATGAGCAGTTCTTC. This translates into CASRPRTSVSSYNEQFF. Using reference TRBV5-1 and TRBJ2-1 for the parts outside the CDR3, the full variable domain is KAGVTQTPRYLIKTRGQQVTLSCSPISGHRSVSWYQQTPGQGLQFLFEYFSETQRNKGNFPGRFSGRQFSNSRSEMNVSTLELGDSALYLCASRPRTSVSSYNEQFFGPGTRLTVL.

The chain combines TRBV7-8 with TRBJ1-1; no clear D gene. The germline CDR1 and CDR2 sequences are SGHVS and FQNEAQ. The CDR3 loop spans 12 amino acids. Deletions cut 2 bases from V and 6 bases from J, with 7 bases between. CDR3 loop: CASSLISAEAFF. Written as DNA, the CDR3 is TGTGCCAGCAGCTTAATTAGCGCTGAAGCTTTCTTT.

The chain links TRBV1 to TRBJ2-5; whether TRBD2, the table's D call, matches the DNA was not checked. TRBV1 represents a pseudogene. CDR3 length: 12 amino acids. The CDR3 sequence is CTSRLREETQYF. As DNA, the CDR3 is TGCACCAGCAGACTTCGGGAAGAGACCCAGTACTTC.

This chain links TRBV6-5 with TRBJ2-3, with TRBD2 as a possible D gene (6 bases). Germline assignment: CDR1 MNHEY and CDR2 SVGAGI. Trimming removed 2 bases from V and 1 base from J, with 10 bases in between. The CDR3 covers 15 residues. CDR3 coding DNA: TGTGCCAGCAGTTACAACGGCGGGGGCACAGATACGCAGTATTTT. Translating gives CASSYNGGGTDTQYF.

Here the CDR3 reads CASSLVPSGDPSTDTQYF. In nucleotides, the CDR3 is TGTGCCAGCAGCTTAGTCCCTAGCGGGGACCCTAGCACAGATACGCAGTATTTT. V and J are TRBV11-2 and TRBJ2-3; 9 positions match TRBD2. The CDR3 has 18 residues. CDR1 is SGHAT, CDR2 FQNNGV, per germline. V shed 1 base, J shed 0 bases, and the junction held 8 bases outside the gene matches.

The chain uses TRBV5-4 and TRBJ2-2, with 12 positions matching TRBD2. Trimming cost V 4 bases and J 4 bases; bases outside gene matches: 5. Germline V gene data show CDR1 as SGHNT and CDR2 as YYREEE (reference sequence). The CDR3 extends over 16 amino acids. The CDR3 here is CASSPRTSGTTGELFF. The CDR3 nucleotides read TGTGCCAGCAGCCCGAGGACTAGCGGGACCACCGGGGAGCTGTTTTTT.

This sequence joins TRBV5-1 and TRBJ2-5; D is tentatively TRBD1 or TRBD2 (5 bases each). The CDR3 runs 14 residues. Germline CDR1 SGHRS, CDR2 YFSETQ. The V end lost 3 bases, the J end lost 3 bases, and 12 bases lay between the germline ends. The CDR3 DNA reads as TGCGCCAGCAGCTCAGCTCAGGGAGAAGAGACCCAGTACTTC. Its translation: CASSSAQGEETQYF. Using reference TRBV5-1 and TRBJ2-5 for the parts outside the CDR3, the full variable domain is KAGVTQTPRYLIKTRGQQVTLSCSPISGHRSVSWYQQTPGQGLQFLFEYFSETQRNKGNFPGRFSGRQFSNSRSEMNVSTLELGDSALYLCASSSAQGEETQYFGPGTRLLVL.